Sequencing of this T cell receptor beta chain was carried out in a study of T cells in Graves' hyperthyroidism and ophthalmopathy. Points on this clonotype: Its antigen is unidentified.

Amplified TCR beta CDR3 regions came from RNA transcripts. HTBI primers were employed in a first-round RT-PCR of the TCR CDR3. TCRdb ran MiXCR on the multiplex PCR reads and lists one entry per CDR3 protein. This table holds roughly 650,000 distinct CDR3 sequences, 16% found once. Germline assignment: CDR1 DFQATT and CDR2 SNEGSKA (reference sequence). J lost 2 bases, V lost 2 bases, and 5 bases had no gene match. The CDR3 contains 14 residues. Whole-study findings and limits: Most thyroid clonotypes with frequency above 0.001 were detected in blood. Ophthalmopathy was told apart from stable hyperthyroidism by a 13 V-J model.

The TCR originated in a woman in her forties with Graves' ophthalmopathy. The specimen was blood. The rearrangement joins TRBV20-1 to TRBJ2-7; 8 positions agree with TRBD1. The CDR3 sequence is CSARLQGGAYEQYF. The CDR3 DNA follows: TGCAGTGCTAGATTACAGGGGGGCGCCTACGAGCAGTACTTC.